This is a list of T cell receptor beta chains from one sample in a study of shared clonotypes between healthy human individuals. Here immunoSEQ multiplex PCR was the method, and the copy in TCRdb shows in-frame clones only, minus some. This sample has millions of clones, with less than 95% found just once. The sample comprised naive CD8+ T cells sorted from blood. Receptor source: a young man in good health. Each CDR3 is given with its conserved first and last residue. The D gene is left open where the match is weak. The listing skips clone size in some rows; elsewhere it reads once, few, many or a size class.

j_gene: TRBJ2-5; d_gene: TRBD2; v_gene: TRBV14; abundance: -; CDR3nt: TGTGCCAGCAGCCAAGCTCTAGCGGGACAAGAGACCCAGTACTTC; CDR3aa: CASSQALAGQETQYF
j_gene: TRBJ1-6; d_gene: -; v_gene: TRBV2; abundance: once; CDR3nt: TGTGCCAGCAGTGAAACGGGCCAGTATAATTCACCCCTCCACTTT; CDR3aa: CASSETGQYNSPLHF
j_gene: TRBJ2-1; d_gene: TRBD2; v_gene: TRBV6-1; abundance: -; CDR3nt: TGTGCCAGCAGTGAGCTAAATAGCGGGAGGGCCCTCGACTACAATGAGCAGTTCTTC; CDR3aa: CASSELNSGRALDYNEQFF
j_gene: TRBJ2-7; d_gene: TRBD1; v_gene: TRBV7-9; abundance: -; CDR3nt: TGTGCCAGCAGCTTAGAGGGGGCATCGGACGAGCAGTACTTC; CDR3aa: CASSLEGASDEQYF
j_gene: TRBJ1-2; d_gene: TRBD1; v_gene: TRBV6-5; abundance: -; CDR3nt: TGTGCCAGCAGTTGCCGGGAACAGGGGGCCTGTGGCTACACCTTC; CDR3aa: CASSCREQGACGYTF
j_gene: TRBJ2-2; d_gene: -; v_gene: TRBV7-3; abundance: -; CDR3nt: TGTGCCAGCAGCTTACCTGGGACCGGGGAGCTGTTTTTT; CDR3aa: CASSLPGTGELFF
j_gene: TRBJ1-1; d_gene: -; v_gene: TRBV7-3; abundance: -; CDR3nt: TGTGCCAGCAGCCCGGATTGGGGGCGGGACACTGAAGCTTTCTTT; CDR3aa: CASSPDWGRDTEAFF
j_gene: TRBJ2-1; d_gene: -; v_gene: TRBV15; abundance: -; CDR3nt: TGTGCCACCAGCACAGGGAATGAGCAGTTCTTC; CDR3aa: CATSTGNEQFF
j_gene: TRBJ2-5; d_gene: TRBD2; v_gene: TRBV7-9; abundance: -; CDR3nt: TGTGCCAGCAGCTTAGCGCAGAGCGGGAGAGGGGAGACCCAGTACTTC; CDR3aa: CASSLAQSGRGETQYF
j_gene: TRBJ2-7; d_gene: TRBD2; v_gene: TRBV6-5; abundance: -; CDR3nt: TGTGCCAGCTGCTTCTCAGCGGGAAAGATCTACGAGCAGTACTTC; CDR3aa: CASCFSAGKIYEQYF
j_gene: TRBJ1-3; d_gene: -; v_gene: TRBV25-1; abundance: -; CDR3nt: TGTGCCAGCAGTGTGGACATTGGATCTTTAGGAAACACCATATATTTT; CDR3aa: CASSVDIGSLGNTIYF
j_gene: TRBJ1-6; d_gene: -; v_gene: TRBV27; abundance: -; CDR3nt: TGTGCCAGCAAACAGCAAACTAATTCACCCCTCCACTTT; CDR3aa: CASKQQTNSPLHF
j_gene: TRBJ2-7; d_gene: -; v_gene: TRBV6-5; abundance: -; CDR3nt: TGTGCCAGCAGCCTACACGGGCAGAACTACGAGCAGTACTTC; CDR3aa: CASSLHGQNYEQYF
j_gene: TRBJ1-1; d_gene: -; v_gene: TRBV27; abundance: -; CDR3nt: TGTGCCAGCAGTTTAATATCCAACACTGAAGCTTTCTTT; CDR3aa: CASSLISNTEAFF
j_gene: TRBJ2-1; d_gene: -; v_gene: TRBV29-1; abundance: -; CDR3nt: TGCAGCGTTGGCCTTGCGCAGGGCGAAAAAGAGCAGTTCTTC; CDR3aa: CSVGLAQGEKEQFF
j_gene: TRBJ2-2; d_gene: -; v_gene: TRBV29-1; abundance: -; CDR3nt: TGCAGCGTCTCGGGACCCCCGAACTCCGGGGAGCTGTTTTTT; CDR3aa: CSVSGPPNSGELFF